Included here is one TCR beta chain sequence, with context. Its antigen is currently unknown. The CDR3 totals 13 residues. V lost 5 bases, J lost 6 bases, and 13 bases lay in between. Germline CDR1 and CDR2: SGHTA and FQGNSA. This table comes from immunoSEQ multiplex PCR, and its TCRdb copy is limited to in-frame clones, with some not included. The table records approximately 140,000 clones, about 86% of them present only once. The data belong to a study of identifying expanded T cells in peripheral blood. Study-level points and caveats: Clone count variance between roughly 2-week samples rose with total template count. Differentially abundant clones: around 1.2 between replicates, 16.4 at approximately two weeks, over 18 at four.

Healthy donors had no documented immune events, such as infections, while sampled. The receptor's source is a person between 18 and 75 years old in good health. The V and J genes are TRBV7-2 and TRBJ1-2, with D perhaps matching TRBD1 (5 bases). The sequencing sample was made of blood. The CDR3 spells CASSLQGGHGYTF. The DNA for the CDR3 is TGTGCCAGCAGCCTGCAGGGAGGTCATGGCTACACCTTC.